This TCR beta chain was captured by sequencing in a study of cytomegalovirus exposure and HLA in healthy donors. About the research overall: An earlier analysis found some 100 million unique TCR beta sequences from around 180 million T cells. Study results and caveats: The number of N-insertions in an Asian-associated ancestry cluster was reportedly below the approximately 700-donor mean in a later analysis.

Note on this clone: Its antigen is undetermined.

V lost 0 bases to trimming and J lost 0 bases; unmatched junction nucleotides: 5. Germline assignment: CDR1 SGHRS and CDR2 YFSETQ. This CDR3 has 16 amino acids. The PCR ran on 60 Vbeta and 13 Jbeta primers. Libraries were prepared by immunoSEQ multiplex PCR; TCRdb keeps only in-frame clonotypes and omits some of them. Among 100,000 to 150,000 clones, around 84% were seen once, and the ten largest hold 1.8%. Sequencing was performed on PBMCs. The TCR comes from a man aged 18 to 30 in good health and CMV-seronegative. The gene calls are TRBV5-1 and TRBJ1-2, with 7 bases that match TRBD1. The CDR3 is CASSLGAGGTNYGYTF. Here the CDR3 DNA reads TGCGCCAGCAGCTTGGGGGCAGGGGGAACTAACTATGGCTACACCTTC.